A selection of T cell receptor beta chains follows, all from one sample in a study of cytomegalovirus exposure and HLA in healthy donors. TCRdb's copy holds only in-frame clones and misses some; the assay was immunoSEQ multiplex PCR. The sample carries under 45,000 clones, more than 60% recorded once. The sample was PBMCs. The origin of the receptors is a man aged 25 to 40 in good health and CMV-seronegative. CDR3s include the opening cysteine and the closing phenylalanine or tryptophan. Only some rows state a clone size, as once, few, many or a class for expanded clones.

>TRBV28|.|TRBJ1-1
CASSFAGLMNTEAFF
>TRBV5-1|.|TRBJ1-1
CASSLELGTGEAFF
>TRBV4-2|.|TRBJ1-1
CASKTQMNTEAFF
>TRBV4-1|.|TRBJ1-5
CASSQDFGTLNQPQHF
>TRBV28|.|TRBJ1-5
CASRPGQLNQPQHF
>TRBV28|.|TRBJ1-4
CASRFRQTTEKLFF
>TRBV9|.|TRBJ2-3
CASSPRQGSADTQYF
>TRBV18|.|TRBJ2-7
CASSPAGIVEQYF
>TRBV6-5|once|TRBJ2-7
CASSYGSSSYEQYF
>TRBV7-8|.|TRBJ1-1
CASSSYKQSMNTEAFF
>TRBV10-1|.|TRBJ2-5
CASSPLSRGETQYF
>TRBV29-1|.|TRBJ2-4
CSVEGLAGVGNIQYF
>TRBV6-5|.|TRBJ2-2
CASSRQIYRTGELFF
>TRBV11-2|.|TRBJ1-2
CASSLVSGYGYTF
>TRBV4-1|few|TRBJ1-6
CASHRTGVNSPLHF
>TRBV25-1|.|TRBJ2-1
CASRTTGYNEQFF
>TRBV15|.|TRBJ2-7
CATSRDPGGSYEQYF
>TRBV7-9|.|TRBJ2-2
CASSARETGELFF
>TRBV9|.|TRBJ1-2
CASSDPGQGDGYTF
>TRBV9|.|TRBJ1-1
CASSVQGNTEAFF
>TRBV6-6|.|TRBJ2-7
CASSYEDSSSYEQYF
>TRBV5-4|few|TRBJ1-4
CASSSLVGGAEEKLFF
>TRBV6-1|.|TRBJ1-5
CASSRGGPNQPQHF
>TRBV7-9|.|TRBJ1-2
CASSSGSGQGGGYTF
>TRBV5-1|.|TRBJ1-2
CASSTRDRRDGYTF
>TRBV4-1|.|TRBJ2-7
CASSGTPGTGFNEQYF
>TRBV7-9|.|TRBJ2-6
CASSTYRAGANVLTF
>TRBV6-5|few|TRBJ2-7
CASTSGISYEQYF
>TRBV28|once|TRBJ1-2
CASSDRGEGYTF
>TRBV10-1|.|TRBJ2-3
CASSDPRVHTDTQYF
>TRBV5-4|.|TRBJ1-4
CASSLGGQGGEKLFF
>TRBV15|.|TRBJ2-3
CATERGRDTQYF
>TRBV14|.|TRBJ2-1
CASSQDRAVQGPFHEQFF
>TRBV29-1|.|TRBJ2-6
CSVGGDDSGANVLTF
>TRBV6-5|.|TRBJ1-1
CASSSPRASNTEAFF
>TRBV5-1|.|TRBJ1-2
CASSGGTAGGYTF
>TRBV28|.|TRBJ2-2
CASSFVGVNTGELFF
>TRBV29-1|once|TRBJ2-3
CSVVGRGDTDTQYF
>TRBV4-2|.|TRBJ1-2
CASSQDLFDYGYTF
>TRBV4-1|.|TRBJ1-6
CASSQDTQEESPLHF
>TRBV28|.|TRBJ2-7
CASSSLNGQLYEQYF
>TRBV9|.|TRBJ1-4
CASSVTSGRAREKLFF
>TRBV11-2|.|TRBJ2-2
CASSWTGWPGELFF
>TRBV7-8|few|TRBJ1-1
CASSRQGTEAFF
>TRBV2|.|TRBJ2-1
CASSDPTDNEQFF
>TRBV11-2|.|TRBJ2-7
CASSFDRPGYEQYF
>TRBV6-4|.|TRBJ2-3
CASSDSRGATDTQYF
>TRBV29-1|.|TRBJ2-5
CSVGPQETQYF
>TRBV7-8|few|TRBJ1-1
CASSLVEGAEAFF
>TRBV7-8|.|TRBJ1-6
CASSLAQGVNSPLHF
>TRBV5-1|.|TRBJ2-4
CASSEGQGSRYF
>TRBV6-5|.|TRBJ2-3
CASSRHITDTQYF
>TRBV5-4|few|TRBJ2-3
CASSLGGGETGTQYF